Below, one T cell receptor beta chain is given with its context. The antigen is not known. The data derive from a study of OX40 agonist ivuxolimab in advanced cancers. Study outcomes and limitations: CD8+ T cells were the subset that, on average, had more expanded clones than CD4+. Both CD4+ and CD8+ T cell populations in blood had undergone clonal expansion by week 6 at 0.1 to 3.0 mg/kg.

Sequencing was performed with immunoSEQ multiplex PCR; in TCRdb, only in-frame clones are kept and a portion is missing. The repertoire holds about 46,000 clones, more than 85% seen once, with around 4.7% in the top ten. Patients with a history of autoimmune disease or on systemic immunosuppression were excluded. J was trimmed by 2 bases and V by 2 bases; bases with no gene match: 11. The CDR3 length is 19 residues. In germline, CDR1 is KGHSH, CDR2 LQKENI. This TCR came from an adult with an advanced solid tumor such as melanoma, head and neck, liver or kidney cancer. The sequencing used CD4+ or CD8+ T cells sorted from blood, collected in a trial of the OX40 agonist ivuxolimab. The V gene is TRBV18, the J gene TRBJ2-3; TRBD1 agrees at 12 bases. The CDR3: CASSPIGTGGNGYTDTQYF. For the CDR3, the DNA is TGTGCCAGCTCACCAATCGGGACAGGGGGCAACGGGTACACAGATACGCAGTATTTT. Complete variable domain (other parts from reference TRBV18 and TRBJ2-3): NAGVMQNPRHLVRRRGQEARLRCSPMKGHSHVYWYRQLPEEGLKFMVYLQKENIIDESGMPKERFSAEFPKEGPSILRIQQVVRGDSAAYFCASSPIGTGGNGYTDTQYFGPGTRLTVL.